What follows are 32 T cell receptor beta chains derived from one specimen sequenced in a study of beta chain features in type 1 diabetes. Expressed TCRB transcripts were sequenced, since all the RNA that had been isolated was reverse transcribed. Repertoires were generated with immunoSEQ multiplex PCR, while TCRdb's copy carries only in-frame clones and drops some. Of over 100,000 clones listed, 40% are singletons. Sequencing was performed on stem cell memory CD4+ T cells from blood. These receptors all stem from a woman under 30 in good health.

This chain connects TRBV5-1 to TRBJ1-2; possible D gene TRBD1, 5 bases. CDR3 length equals 14 residues. CDR1 is SGHRS and CDR2 is YFSETQ in the germline V gene. V lost 0 bases and J lost 4, with 10 bases in between. The CDR3 nucleotides are TGCGCCAGCAGCTTGGCCGGGGGGTTCTATGGCTACACCTTC. The encoded protein is CASSLAGGFYGYTF.

At least ten counts were recorded for this clone. V usage is TRBV7-9 and J usage is TRBJ2-3, with a weak D call TRBD2 (5 bases). The germline gives CDR1 SEHNR, CDR2 FQNEAQ (reference sequence). The V end lost 5 bases, the J end lost 1 base, and 16 bases lay between the germline ends. The length of the CDR3 is 16 residues. As DNA, the CDR3 is TGTGCCAGCAGCCTCGTCTTAGCGATTGGCACAGATACGCAGTATTTT. Translating gives CASSLVLAIGTDTQYF. Complete variable domain (other parts from reference TRBV7-9 and TRBJ2-3): DTGVSQNPRHKITKRGQNVTFRCDPISEHNRLYWYRQTLGQGPEFLTYFQNEAQLEKSRLLSDRFSAERPKGSFSTLEIQRTEQGDSAMYLCASSLVLAIGTDTQYFGPGTRLTVL.

The genes are TRBV5-1 and TRBJ1-1; 7 bases are shared with TRBD1. Trimming at V came to 0 bases and at J to 4 bases, leaving 0 bases not matched to a gene. This CDR3 spans 13 amino acids. Germline assignment: CDR1 SGHRS and CDR2 YFSETQ. The CDR3 nucleotides are TGCGCCAGCAGCTTGGGGACAGGCACTGAAGCTTTCTTT. This codes for CASSLGTGTEAFF.

The CDR3, as DNA: TGTGCCAGCAGCCTGACAGGGGAGCTAGATGCTGAAGCTTTCTTT. Translated: CASSLTGELDAEAFF. This chain uses TRBV6-5 with TRBJ1-1; 8 nucleotides match TRBD1. In germline, CDR1 is MNHEY, CDR2 SVGAGI. The CDR3 has 15 amino acids. Trimming cost V 6 bases and J 6 bases; bases outside gene matches: 12.

V usage is TRBV5-1 and J usage is TRBJ2-7, with 10 bases fitting TRBD1. CDR1 and CDR2 from the germline V gene are SGHRS and YFSETQ. This CDR3 spans 15 amino acids. V trimming: 7 bases; J trimming: 7 bases; junction bases outside the gene matches: 14. The CDR3 region has the DNA TGCGCCAGCGCACCTACGGGACAGGGGTCGCGGGAGCAGTACTTC. Protein: CASAPTGQGSREQYF. Together with reference TRBV5-1 and TRBJ2-7, the CDR3 gives the full variable domain: KAGVTQTPRYLIKTRGQQVTLSCSPISGHRSVSWYQQTPGQGLQFLFEYFSETQRNKGNFPGRFSGRQFSNSRSEMNVSTLELGDSALYLCASAPTGQGSREQYFGPGTRLTVT.

The rearrangement uses TRBV5-1 and TRBJ2-4; D remains ambiguous. The CDR3 is made up of 11 amino acids. Germline values: CDR1 SGHRS, CDR2 YFSETQ. Trimming removed 2 bases at V and 10 bases at J, with 7 bases between. Here the CDR3 reads CASSLERIQYF. Written as DNA, the CDR3 is TGCGCCAGCAGCTTAGAACGGATTCAGTACTTC.

The J gene is TRBJ1-1, the V gene TRBV6-4; a weak D match, TRBD1 (6 bases). The CDR3 is 13 residues long. CDR1 is MRHNA and CDR2 is SNTAGT in the germline V gene. V lost 6 bases and J lost 4, with 12 bases in between. This CDR3 reads CASSYRVGTEAFF. DNA of the CDR3: TGTGCCAGCAGCTACAGGGTTGGCACTGAAGCTTTCTTT.

The V and J genes are TRBV30 and TRBJ1-1, with D perhaps TRBD1 (5 bases). V was trimmed by 2 bases and J by 7 bases, leaving 14 bases between them. Germline V gene data show CDR1 as GTSNPN and CDR2 as SVGIG (reference sequence). The CDR3 extends over 13 amino acids. The CDR3 region is CAWSYRIGGEAFF. The CDR3 DNA reads as TGTGCCTGGAGTTACAGGATCGGGGGTGAAGCTTTCTTT.

This clone came up a few times. The V gene is TRBV7-9, the J gene TRBJ1-2; weak D call: TRBD1 (6 bases). CDR1 is SEHNR, CDR2 FQNEAQ, per germline (reference sequence). This CDR3 is built from 14 residues. V was cut by 8 bases and J by 4 bases, with 17 bases left in between. In DNA, the CDR3 is TGTGCCAGCGACAATACAGGGAGTGTCTATGGCTACACCTTC. This sequence encodes CASDNTGSVYGYTF.

The chain combines TRBV6-1 with TRBJ2-1, with 14 bases lining up with TRBD2. With 2 bases clipped from V and 9 bases from J, the junction kept 6 bases outside the gene matches. CDR1 MNHNS and CDR2 SASEGT come from the germline V gene. The CDR3 totals 16 residues. This chain's CDR3 is CASSEWSGLAGVEQFF. In nucleotides, the CDR3 is TGTGCCAGCAGTGAATGGTCGGGACTAGCGGGAGTTGAGCAGTTCTTC.

Written as DNA, the CDR3 is TGTGCCAGCTCACCACCCCCGGCGGGCGATGAGCAGTTCTTC. Its translation: CASSPPPAGDEQFF. The chain couples TRBV18 to TRBJ2-1; D perhaps matches TRBD2 (5 bases). CDR3 size: 14 residues. V lost 0 bases, J lost 8 bases, and 11 bases lay in between. Germline loops: CDR1 KGHSH, CDR2 LQKENI. Combining the CDR3 with reference TRBV18 and TRBJ2-1 gives the whole variable domain NAGVMQNPRHLVRRRGQEARLRCSPMKGHSHVYWYRQLPEEGLKFMVYLQKENIIDESGMPKERFSAEFPKEGPSILRIQQVVRGDSAAYFCASSPPPAGDEQFFGPGTRLTVL.

This clone was observed a handful of times. The chain recombines TRBV14 with TRBJ1-5; no firm D call. This CDR3 is built from 13 residues. Germline assignment: CDR1 SGHDN and CDR2 FVKESK. Trimming removed 4 bases at V and 7 bases at J, with 11 bases between. For the CDR3, the DNA is TGTGCCAGCAGCCTGGGGAGGGCCCAGCCCCAGCATTTT. Its protein product is CASSLGRAQPQHF.

J is TRBJ2-1 and V is TRBV9; the D gene is possibly TRBD2 (6 bases). Germline V gene data show CDR1 as SGDLS and CDR2 as YYNGEE. The V end lost 3 bases, the J end lost 1 base, and 14 bases lay between the germline ends. CDR3 length: 16 residues. The CDR3 region has the DNA TGTGCCAGCAGCGGTAAGGACTACCTATCCTACAATGAGCAGTTCTTC. Translation gives CASSGKDYLSYNEQFF.

The V gene is TRBV27, the J gene TRBJ2-7, with 14 bases that match TRBD2. The CDR3 extends over 14 amino acids. In germline, CDR1 is MNHEY, CDR2 SMNVEV (reference sequence). After removal of 6 bases from V and 6 bases from J, the junction contained 4 bases not matched to a gene. The CDR3 DNA follows: TGTGCCAGCAGCCCGGGACTAGCGGGAGCCGAGCAGTACTTC. Residues: CASSPGLAGAEQYF.

The V and J genes are TRBV6-4 and TRBJ2-1; tentatively, D is TRBD1 (6 bases). Germline lookup yields CDR1 MRHNA and CDR2 SNTAGT. V lost 0 bases, J lost 3 bases, and 6 bases lay in between. CDR3 length: 14 amino acids. The CDR3 coding sequence is TGTGCCAGCAGTGACTCGGGACACTACAATGAGCAGTTCTTC. It yields the protein CASSDSGHYNEQFF.

J is TRBJ1-1 and V is TRBV28; TRBD1 matches at 10 bases. The CDR3 contains 15 residues. The V gene end was trimmed by 9 bases and the J gene end by 1 base; junction bases not matched to a gene: 8. CDR1 and CDR2 (germline): MDHEN, SYDVKM. The CDR3 DNA follows: TGTGCCAGTATGACAGGGGGCGCGCAGAACACTGAAGCTTTCTTT. It encodes CASMTGGAQNTEAFF. The full variable domain, its missing parts supplied by reference TRBV28 and TRBJ1-1, is DVKVTQSSRYLVKRTGEKVFLECVQDMDHENMFWYRQDPGLGLRLIYFSYDVKMKEKGDIPEGYSVSREKKERFSLILESASTNQTSMYLCASMTGGAQNTEAFFGQGTRLTVV.

This clone appeared a few times. J is TRBJ2-1 and V is TRBV5-1; D unclear. Germline V gives CDR1 SGHRS, CDR2 YFSETQ. The CDR3 consists of 11 residues. The ends were cut back, 2 bases at V and 7 bases at J, with 4 bases in the middle. This chain's CDR3 is CASSFRNEQFF. The CDR3 bases are TGCGCCAGCAGCTTTAGAAATGAGCAGTTCTTC.

The chain is built from TRBV27 and TRBJ2-7; weak D call: TRBD1 (6 bases). Germline assignment: CDR1 MNHEY and CDR2 SMNVEV (reference sequence). V was cut by 2 bases and J by 3 bases, with 14 bases left in between. The CDR3 sequence is 15 residues long. Here the CDR3 DNA reads TGTGCCAGCAGTTTACGACAGGTGGGTTACTACGAGCAGTACTTC. Amino acids: CASSLRQVGYYEQYF.

Concerning this clone itself: This same CDR3 is encoded by further DNA sequences in the sample. This chain uses TRBV5-1 with TRBJ1-5; 7 bases align to TRBD1. The V segment lost 4 bases and the J segment 2 bases; nucleotides outside the gene matches: 3. The CDR3 loop spans 14 amino acids. Germline V CDR1 and CDR2: SGHRS, YFSETQ. This CDR3 reads CASSSGQGNQPQHF. CDR3 sequence (DNA): TGCGCCAGCAGCAGTGGACAGGGCAATCAGCCCCAGCATTTT.

The chain has TRBV4-3 and TRBJ1-2; D ambiguous. The CDR3 totals 18 residues. Trimming pared 1 base from V and 2 bases from J, leaving 20 bases between. Germline loops: CDR1 LGHNA, CDR2 YSLEER. The DNA of the CDR3 is TGCGCCAGCAGCCAAGCTCTTTCCAGCGGCAGCCTAAACTATGGCTACACCTTC. This sequence encodes CASSQALSSGSLNYGYTF.

The chain couples TRBV5-1 to TRBJ2-1; 10 nucleotides align to TRBD1. This CDR3 is built from 19 residues. V shed 1 base, J shed 4 bases, and the junction held 14 bases outside the gene matches. From germline, CDR1 is SGHRS and CDR2 YFSETQ. The CDR3 nucleotides read TGCGCCAGCAGCTTGTTTGGTCCCACGGGGACAGGGGCATACAATGAGCAGTTCTTC. Protein product: CASSLFGPTGTGAYNEQFF. Supplemented by reference TRBV5-1 and TRBJ2-1, the full variable domain reads KAGVTQTPRYLIKTRGQQVTLSCSPISGHRSVSWYQQTPGQGLQFLFEYFSETQRNKGNFPGRFSGRQFSNSRSEMNVSTLELGDSALYLCASSLFGPTGTGAYNEQFFGPGTRLTVL.

The J gene is TRBJ2-6, the V gene TRBV27, with D possibly being TRBD1 (5 bases). Trimming pared 3 bases from V and 2 bases from J, leaving 11 bases between. Germline V gene sequence: CDR1 MNHEY, CDR2 SMNVEV (reference sequence). The CDR3 has 16 residues. DNA of the CDR3: TGTGCCAGCAGTTTTTCTTTAGGGGCTGGGGCCAACGTCCTGACTTTC. This gives the protein CASSFSLGAGANVLTF.

The chain is built from TRBV19 and TRBJ1-1; D is possibly TRBD1 (5 bases). This CDR3 is 13 amino acids long. V lost 6 bases and J lost 10, with 18 bases in between. The germline gives CDR1 LNHDA, CDR2 SQIVND (reference sequence). The CDR3 spells CASSLRRGGGAFF. CDR3 coding DNA: TGTGCCAGTAGCCTGAGACGTGGGGGAGGAGCTTTCTTT.

The chain recombines TRBV11-1 with TRBJ1-1; tentatively, D is TRBD1 (5 bases). Germline V gene data show CDR1 as SGHAT and CDR2 as FQDESV (reference sequence). The CDR3 covers 15 residues. Trimming took 3 bases from V and 0 from J, leaving 11 bases between them. The CDR3 loop is CASSFPGLLNTEAFF. CDR3 coding DNA: TGTGCCAGCAGCTTCCCGGGACTGTTGAACACTGAAGCTTTCTTT.

The chain combines TRBV18 with TRBJ2-7, with TRBD1 matching 8 bases. The junction had 6 bases not matched to a gene; V was cut back by 3 bases and J by 5 bases. CDR3 length equals 14 residues. CDR1 KGHSH and CDR2 LQKENI come from the germline V gene. The CDR3 sequence: CASSPGQGKDEQYF. Here the CDR3 DNA reads TGTGCCAGCTCACCCGGACAGGGAAAGGACGAGCAGTACTTC. Using reference TRBV18 and TRBJ2-7 for the parts outside the CDR3, the full variable domain is NAGVMQNPRHLVRRRGQEARLRCSPMKGHSHVYWYRQLPEEGLKFMVYLQKENIIDESGMPKERFSAEFPKEGPSILRIQQVVRGDSAAYFCASSPGQGKDEQYFGPGTRLTVT.

The genes are TRBV7-2 and TRBJ1-1; 9 nucleotides agree with TRBD1. Germline V gene data show CDR1 as SGHTA and CDR2 as FQGNSA. The CDR3 contains 15 residues. The V gene end was trimmed by 3 bases and the J gene end by 6 bases; junction bases not matched to a gene: 8. Written as DNA, the CDR3 is TGTGCCAGCAGCTTGAACAGGGGGCGGTCCGCTGAAGCTTTCTTT. Protein product: CASSLNRGRSAEAFF.

This clone was picked up a small number of times. The V and J genes are TRBV29-1 and TRBJ2-5; 8 positions match TRBD1. The CDR3 extends over 13 amino acids. The V and J ends lost 6 bases and 1 base, in that order; junction bases with no gene match: 4. From germline, CDR1 is SQVTM and CDR2 ANQGSEA. The CDR3 sequence is CSVNRGAQETQYF. The CDR3, as DNA: TGCAGCGTCAACAGGGGGGCCCAAGAGACCCAGTACTTC.

This clone was seen a few times. The CDR3 region is CASSLAFGTALLAKNIQYF. The CDR3 DNA follows: TGTGCCAGCAGCCTGGCATTTGGCACCGCTCTGCTAGCCAAAAACATTCAGTACTTC. The chain joins TRBV7-9 to TRBJ2-4; D not resolved. The germline V and J ends were trimmed by 5 bases and 0 bases, with 23 bases remaining between them. Germline CDR1 reads SEHNR; CDR2 reads FQNEAQ (reference sequence). The CDR3 sequence is 19 residues long.

This clone appeared a few times. The CDR3 sequence: CASTRAGVPNGYTF. Here the CDR3 DNA reads TGCGCCAGCACCCGAGCGGGGGTCCCCAATGGCTACACCTTC. The chain joins TRBV5-1 to TRBJ1-2; possibly TRBD1 for D (5 bases). CDR3 length: 14 residues. Trimming removed 6 bases from V and 6 bases from J, with 18 bases in between. Per the germline V gene, CDR1 is SGHRS and CDR2 is YFSETQ. The complete variable domain, with remaining parts taken from reference TRBV5-1 and TRBJ1-2, reads KAGVTQTPRYLIKTRGQQVTLSCSPISGHRSVSWYQQTPGQGLQFLFEYFSETQRNKGNFPGRFSGRQFSNSRSEMNVSTLELGDSALYLCASTRAGVPNGYTFGSGTRLTVV.

In its sample, this clone was seen once. The chain recombines TRBV18 with TRBJ2-1; 8 nucleotides match TRBD1. Per the germline V gene, CDR1 is KGHSH and CDR2 is LQKENI. The CDR3 is 14 residues long. The V and J ends lost 2 bases and 5 bases, in that order; junction bases with no gene match: 2. CDR3 DNA sequence: TGTGCCAGCTCACCAGGACAGGGCGACAATGAGCAGTTCTTC. It encodes CASSPGQGDNEQFF.

This chain connects TRBV18 to TRBJ2-7; weak D call: TRBD2 (5 bases). The CDR3 runs 15 residues. CDR1 is KGHSH and CDR2 is LQKENI in the germline V gene. V dropped 6 bases and J dropped 2 bases, with 17 bases sitting between them. The CDR3 reads CASSPTAGRAYEQYF. CDR3 DNA: TGTGCCAGCTCCCCCACCGCCGGGCGGGCCTACGAGCAGTACTTC.

This clone was picked up a small number of times. The V and J genes are TRBV11-1 and TRBJ2-1; no firm D call. CDR1 is SGHAT and CDR2 is FQDESV in the germline V gene (reference sequence). The CDR3 contains 16 residues. Trimming left V 3 bases short and J 0 bases short, with 12 bases between. DNA for the CDR3: TGTGCCAGCAGCTTTCCTCAATCGAGCTCCTACAATGAGCAGTTCTTC. It is translated as CASSFPQSSSYNEQFF.